This TCR beta chain was recovered during a study of T cells in Graves' hyperthyroidism and ophthalmopathy. Overall study results and limits: Ophthalmopathy got predicted by the model a median around 6.6 months before its onset.

Regions amplified from RNA transcripts were the TCR beta CDR3 regions. TCR CDR3 regions were first amplified by RT-PCR with HTBI primers. Each CDR3 protein gets one entry after TCRdb re-called the multiplex PCR reads with MiXCR. This table has over 500,000 distinct CDR3 sequences, around 15% appearing once. This clonotype showed up just a few times. Its antigen is unknown. Inclusion characteristics of ophthalmopathy patients comprised a Clinical Activity Score of at least 3, a NOSPECS grade of at least 4, and duration under 3 months. Exclusion followed for patients with uncontrolled infection, other autoimmune disease, pregnancy or lactation. Diagnoses were established using clinical symptoms, serum thyroxine and TRAb, thyroid ultrasound and orbital computed tomography. Sample: blood. The TCR originated in a woman aged 25 to 39 with Graves' ophthalmopathy.

CDR3 nucleotides: TGCAGCGTTACTAGCGGGAGTGGGACCCAGTACTTC. This translates into CSVTSGSGTQYF. The gene calls are TRBV29-1 and TRBJ2-5; 11 bases match TRBD2. After removal of 5 bases from V and 7 bases from J, the junction contained 3 bases not matched to a gene. The CDR3 totals 12 residues. The germline gives CDR1 SQVTM, CDR2 ANQGSEA.